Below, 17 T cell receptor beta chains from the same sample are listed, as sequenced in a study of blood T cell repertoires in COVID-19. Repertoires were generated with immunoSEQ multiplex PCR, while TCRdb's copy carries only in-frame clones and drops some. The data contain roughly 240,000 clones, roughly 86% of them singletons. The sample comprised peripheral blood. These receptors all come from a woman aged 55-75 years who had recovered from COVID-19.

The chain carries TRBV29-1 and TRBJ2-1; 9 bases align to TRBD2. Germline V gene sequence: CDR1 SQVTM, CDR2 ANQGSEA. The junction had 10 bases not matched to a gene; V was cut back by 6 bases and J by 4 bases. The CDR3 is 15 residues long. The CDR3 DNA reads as TGCAGCGTCCCTGTGACTAGCGGAACATACAATGAGCAGTTCTTC. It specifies CSVPVTSGTYNEQFF.

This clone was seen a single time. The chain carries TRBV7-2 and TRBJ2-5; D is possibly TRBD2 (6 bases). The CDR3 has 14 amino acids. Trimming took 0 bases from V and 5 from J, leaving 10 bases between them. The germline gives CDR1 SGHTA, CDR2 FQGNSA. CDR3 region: CASSLAGGKETQYF. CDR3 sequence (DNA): TGTGCCAGCAGCTTAGCGGGGGGTAAGGAGACCCAGTACTTC.

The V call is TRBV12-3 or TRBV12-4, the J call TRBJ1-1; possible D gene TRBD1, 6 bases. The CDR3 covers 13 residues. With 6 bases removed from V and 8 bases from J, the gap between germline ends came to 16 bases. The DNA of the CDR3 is TGTGCCAGCAGGGGCAACTACAGGGACGAAGCTTTCTTT. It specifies CASRGNYRDEAFF.

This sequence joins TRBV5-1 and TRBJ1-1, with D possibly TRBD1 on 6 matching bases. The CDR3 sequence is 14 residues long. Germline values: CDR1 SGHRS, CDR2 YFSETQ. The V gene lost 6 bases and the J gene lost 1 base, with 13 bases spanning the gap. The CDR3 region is CASTPQGKNTEAFF. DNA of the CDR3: TGCGCCAGCACTCCCCAGGGGAAGAACACTGAAGCTTTCTTT.

The CDR3, as DNA: TGTGCCAGCAGCCAAGATAGGCTAACAGGGGGGACCGGGGAGCTGTTTTTT. Translating gives CASSQDRLTGGTGELFF. The chain uses TRBV3-1 (or the pseudogene TRBV3-2) and TRBJ2-2; TRBD1 aligns across 8 bases. CDR3 length: 17 amino acids. V was pared by 0 bases and J by 5 bases, with 8 bases of the junction left unmatched. CDR1 is LGHDT, CDR2 YNNKEL, per germline (reference sequence).

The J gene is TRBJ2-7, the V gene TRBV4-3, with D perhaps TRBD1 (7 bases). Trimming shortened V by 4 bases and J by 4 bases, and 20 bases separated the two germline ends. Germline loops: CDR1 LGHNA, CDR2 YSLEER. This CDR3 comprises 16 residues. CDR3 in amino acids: CASSPGPAGQFYEQYF. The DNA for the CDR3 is TGCGCCAGCAGCCCTGGACCCGCGGGACAGTTTTACGAGCAGTACTTC.

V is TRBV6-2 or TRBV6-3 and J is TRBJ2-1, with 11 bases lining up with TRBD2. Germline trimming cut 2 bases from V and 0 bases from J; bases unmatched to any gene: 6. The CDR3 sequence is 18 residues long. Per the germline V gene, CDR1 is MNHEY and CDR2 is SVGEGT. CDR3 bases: TGTGCCAGCAGTTACCCCCTAGCGGGGGGCAGCTCCTACAATGAGCAGTTCTTC. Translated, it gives CASSYPLAGGSSYNEQFF.

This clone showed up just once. The DNA of the CDR3 is TGTGCCAGCAGCAAAGAGGGACTAGCGGGGGAAAGCTCCTACAATGAGCAGTTCTTC. This codes for CASSKEGLAGESSYNEQFF. The rearrangement links TRBV21-1 to TRBJ2-1; the table's D call, TRBD2, has no DNA check behind it. TRBV21-1 is listed as a pseudogene. The length of the CDR3 is 19 residues.

The CDR3 reads CASSVVSESPRLYF. For the CDR3, the DNA is TGTGCCAGCAGCGTAGTGAGTGAGTCCCCACGTCTATATTTT. V usage is TRBV9 and J usage is TRBJ1-3; D not resolved. This CDR3 contains 14 residues. Germline V gene sequence: CDR1 SGDLS, CDR2 YYNGEE. The V end lost 0 bases, the J end lost 14 bases, and 18 bases lay between the germline ends.

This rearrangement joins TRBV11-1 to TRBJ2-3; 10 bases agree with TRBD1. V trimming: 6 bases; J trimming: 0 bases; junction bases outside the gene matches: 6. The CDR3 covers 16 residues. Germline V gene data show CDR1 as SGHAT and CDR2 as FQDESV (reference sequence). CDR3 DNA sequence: TGTGCCAGCAGGAAAGGACAGGGGGTTAGCACAGATACGCAGTATTTT. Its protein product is CASRKGQGVSTDTQYF.

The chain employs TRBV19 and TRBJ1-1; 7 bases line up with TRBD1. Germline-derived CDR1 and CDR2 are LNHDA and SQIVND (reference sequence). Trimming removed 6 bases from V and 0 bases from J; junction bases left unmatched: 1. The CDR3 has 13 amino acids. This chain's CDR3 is CASRGQMNTEAFF. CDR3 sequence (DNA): TGTGCCAGTAGGGGACAGATGAACACTGAAGCTTTCTTT. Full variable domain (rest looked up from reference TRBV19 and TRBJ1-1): DGGITQSPKYLFRKEGQNVTLSCEQNLNHDAMYWYRQDPGQGLRLIYYSQIVNDFQKGDIAEGYSVSREKKESFPLTVTSAQKNPTAFYLCASRGQMNTEAFFGQGTRLTVV.

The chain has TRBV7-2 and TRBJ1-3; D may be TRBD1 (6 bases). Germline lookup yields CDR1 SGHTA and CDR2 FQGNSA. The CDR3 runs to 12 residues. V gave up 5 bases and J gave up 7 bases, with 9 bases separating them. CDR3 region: CASSPGGNTIYF. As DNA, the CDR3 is TGTGCCAGCAGCCCGGGGGGCAACACCATATATTTT.

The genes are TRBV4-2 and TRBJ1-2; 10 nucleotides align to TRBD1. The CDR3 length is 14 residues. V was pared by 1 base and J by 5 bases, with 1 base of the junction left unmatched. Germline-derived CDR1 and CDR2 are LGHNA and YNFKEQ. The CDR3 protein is CASSQAGQGYGYTF. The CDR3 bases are TGTGCCAGCAGCCAAGCGGGACAGGGGTATGGCTACACCTTC.

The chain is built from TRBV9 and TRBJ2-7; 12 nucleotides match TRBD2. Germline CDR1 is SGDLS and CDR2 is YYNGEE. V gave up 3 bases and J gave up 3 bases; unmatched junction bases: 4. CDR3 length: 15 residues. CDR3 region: CASSDGLAGIYEQYF. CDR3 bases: TGTGCCAGCAGCGACGGACTAGCGGGGATCTACGAGCAGTACTTC.

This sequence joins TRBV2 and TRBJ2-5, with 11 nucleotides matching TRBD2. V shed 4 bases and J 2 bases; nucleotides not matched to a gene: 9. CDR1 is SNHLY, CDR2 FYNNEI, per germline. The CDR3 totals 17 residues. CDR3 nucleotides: TGTGCCAGCAGTGCGCTAGCGGGGGGCTCCCTTCAAGAGACCCAGTACTTC. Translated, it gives CASSALAGGSLQETQYF.

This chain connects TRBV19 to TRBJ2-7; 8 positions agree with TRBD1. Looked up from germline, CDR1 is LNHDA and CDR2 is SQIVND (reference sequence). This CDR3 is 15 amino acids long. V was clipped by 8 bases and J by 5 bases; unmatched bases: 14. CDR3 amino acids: CASRPVDRVVDEQYF. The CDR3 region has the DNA TGTGCCAGTCGGCCCGTGGACAGGGTTGTTGACGAGCAGTACTTC.

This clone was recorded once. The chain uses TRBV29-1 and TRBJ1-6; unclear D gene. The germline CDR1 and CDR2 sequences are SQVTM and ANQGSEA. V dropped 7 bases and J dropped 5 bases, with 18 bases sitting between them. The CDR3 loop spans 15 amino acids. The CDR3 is CSARVGRTNNSPLHF. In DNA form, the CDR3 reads TGCAGCGCTCGGGTTGGGAGGACTAATAATTCACCCCTCCACTTT.